This is a list of T cell receptor beta chains from one sample in a study of Graves' ophthalmopathy and Graves' hyperthyroidism. TCRdb reanalysed the multiplex PCR reads using MiXCR and keeps one entry per CDR3 protein. The sample has approximately 700,000 distinct CDR3 sequences; roughly 41% are singletons. Specimen: peripheral blood. These receptors originate from an adult man with Graves' ophthalmopathy. The CDR3 runs from the conserved cysteine through the conserved F or W. The D gene is left open where the match is weak. Clone size is shown for a subset of rows, as once, few, many or a class of expanded clone.

-	TRBJ1-5	TRBV15	-	TGTGCCACCAGCAGAGTAGGGGAACAGCCCCAGCATTTT	CATSRVGEQPQHF
-	TRBJ2-7	TRBV29-1	-	TGCAGCGTTGCAATACCGGGCGGGACCGATGCCTACGAGCAGTACTTC	CSVAIPGGTDAYEQYF
few	TRBJ2-5	TRBV6-6	-	TGTGCCAGCAGCCAGCCCAGCGCGACCCAGTACTTC	CASSQPSATQYF
-	TRBJ1-2	TRBV9	TRBD1	TGTGCCAGCACCGCAGGGGGGGCAGGGTTGGATGGCTACACCTTC	CASTAGGAGLDGYTF
-	TRBJ1-1	TRBV10-3	-	TGTGCCATCGGCGGGGGGGACACTGAAGCTTTCTTT	CAIGGGDTEAFF
-	TRBJ2-7	TRBV7-8	-	TGTGCCAGCAGCTTAGGTCCGGGTCCCCTACCCGAGCAGTACTTC	CASSLGPGPLPEQYF
-	TRBJ2-1	TRBV7-9	TRBD1	TGTGCCAGCAGCCAACCCAAGACAGGGGGTGAGCAGTTCTTC	CASSQPKTGGEQFF
many	TRBJ1-2	TRBV19	-	TGTGCCAGTAGAAAACCAGGTTTCTATGGCTACACCTTC	CASRKPGFYGYTF
-	TRBJ2-3	TRBV20-1	-	TGCAGTGCTGGAGGACGGAGCACAGATACGCAGTATTTT	CSAGGRSTDTQYF
-	TRBJ1-5	TRBV19	-	TGTGCCTGGAGTGTACTGTGGGGAAGTCAGCCCCAGCATTTT	CAWSVLWGSQPQHF
-	TRBJ2-6	TRBV20-1	-	TGCAGTGCTGTTGCGGGGCCCAGCTCTGGGGCCAACGTCCTGACTTTC	CSAVAGPSSGANVLTF
-	TRBJ2-2	TRBV7-9	-	TGTGCCAGCAGCTTGTTGCAGGGGATTGGGACCGGGGAGCTGTTTTTT	CASSLLQGIGTGELFF
-	TRBJ2-5	TRBV29-1	TRBD2	TGCAGCGTTGGACTAGCGGGAGGCCGAGAGACCCAGTACTTC	CSVGLAGGRETQYF
-	TRBJ1-2	TRBV7-2	TRBD1	TGTGCCAGCACTTTATCCGCACAGGGGGCTGGAGGCTACACCTTC	CASTLSAQGAGGYTF
-	TRBJ2-2	TRBV20-1	-	TGCAGTGCCCACAAGGGGAACCCGAACACCGGGGAGCTGTTTTTT	CSAHKGNPNTGELFF
many	TRBJ2-7	TRBV2	TRBD2	TGTGCCAGCAGTGAAACGACTAGCGGGAGTTACGAGCAGTACTTC	CASSETTSGSYEQYF
few	TRBJ1-3	TRBV7-2	TRBD1	TGTGCCAGCAGCCAGGGGGACGGGGGGGACACCATATATTTT	CASSQGDGGDTIYF
-	TRBJ2-7	TRBV20-1	-	TGCAGTGCCTTCCCGGGCTACGAGCAGTACTTC	CSAFPGYEQYF
many	TRBJ2-7	TRBV29-1	TRBD1	TGCAGCGGGGGACAGGGGGCGTTTGAGCAGTACTTC	CSGGQGAFEQYF
-	TRBJ1-5	TRBV7-9	TRBD1	TGTGCCAGCAGCCAAGAGACAGGGCGTATGGTGAATCAGCCCCAGCATTTT	CASSQETGRMVNQPQHF
few	TRBJ2-6	TRBV7-9	-	TGTGCCAGCAGCCAAGTCAGTCAGGATGGGGCCAACGTCCTGACTTTC	CASSQVSQDGANVLTF
-	TRBJ2-7	TRBV20-1	TRBD2	TGCAGTGTCATGGAGGGGACTACCGAGCAGTACTTC	CSVMEGTTEQYF
-	TRBJ1-1	TRBV29-1	-	TGCAGCGTTGAGGCCACTAGGGGAGTTTTCTTT	CSVEATRGVFF
few	TRBJ2-7	TRBV7-2	TRBD1	TGTGCCAGCACCACCTGGGACAGCTACGAGCAGTACTTC	CASTTWDSYEQYF
-	TRBJ1-1	TRBV10-3	TRBD1	TGTGCCATCACCGAGACAGGGGGCGAATCTGCTTTCTTT	CAITETGGESAFF
-	TRBJ2-2	TRBV7-9	-	TGTGCCAGCAATGCGCCTAGTCAGGGGCACACCGGGGAGCTGTTTTTT	CASNAPSQGHTGELFF
many	TRBJ2-2	TRBV7-9	-	TGTGCCAGCAGCTTAACGGGGGTGAGGACCGGGGAGCTGTTTTTT	CASSLTGVRTGELFF
many	TRBJ2-5	TRBV11-2	TRBD2	TGTGCCAGCAGCGCGACTAGCGGGGGGGAGACCCAGTACTTC	CASSATSGGETQYF
-	TRBJ1-2	TRBV13	-	TGTGCCAGCAGCTTAGGCGTCCAGGGAGGCTTAAGCTACACCTTC	CASSLGVQGGLSYTF
many	TRBJ2-6	TRBV2	TRBD1	TGTGCCAGCCGCCAAGGGGGCGGCTCTGGGGCCAACGTCCTGACTTTC	CASRQGGGSGANVLTF
-	TRBJ2-5	TRBV7-2	-	TGTGCCAGCAGCTTAGGTGCCAGGGACGGGGAGACCCAGCACTTC	CASSLGARDGETQHF
many	TRBJ1-2	TRBV24-1	TRBD1	TGTGCCACCAGTGATTTCGGCCCGGCGGGACAGGGGTATGGCTACACCTTC	CATSDFGPAGQGYGYTF
few	TRBJ1-1	TRBV20-1	-	TGCAGTGCTGGGGTACGGAACACTGAAGCTTTCTTT	CSAGVRNTEAFF